Sequencing of this T cell receptor beta chain was carried out in a study of shared clonotypes between healthy human individuals. Study context: Contributing individuals were two females and three males aged 18 to 49.

The method was immunoSEQ multiplex PCR; TCRdb's version includes in-frame clones alone and lacks a portion of them. The sample lists roughly 2 million clones; 85% to 95% were seen once. With regard to this clone: The antigen remains undetermined.

Points from the study as a whole: The generation probabilities recorded for non-shared clonotypes fell below those of clonotypes shared by all four donors.

With 6 bases removed from V and 7 bases from J, the gap between germline ends came to 10 bases. CDR3 length equals 12 residues. Germline V CDR1 and CDR2: MNHNS, SASEGT. The sequenced sample was naive CD4+ T cells sorted from blood. This sample's subset: CD45RA+ positively selected. The receptor's source is a man between 18 and 35 years old in good health. This sequence joins TRBV6-1 and TRBJ1-5; a possible D gene is TRBD1 (5 bases). In DNA form, the CDR3 reads TGTGCCAGCAGGGACGGGGCCCAGCCCCAGCATTTT. Its translation: CASRDGAQPQHF.